Below, 28 T cell receptor beta chains from the same sample are listed, as sequenced in a study of blood T cell repertoires in COVID-19. Produced via immunoSEQ multiplex PCR; TCRdb's table is partial and in-frame only. This sample carries roughly 150,000 clones, 65% to 90% of them seen once, and the ten largest clones take around 2.9%. Specimen: peripheral blood. The receptors were sampled from a middle-aged man with acute or convalescent COVID-19.

The chain employs TRBV4-1 and TRBJ2-3; no definite D call. The V gene lost 3 bases and the J gene lost 1 base, with 2 bases spanning the gap. The germline gives CDR1 MGHRA, CDR2 YSYEKL. The CDR3 length is 12 residues. CDR3 protein: CASSHGTDTQYF. In nucleotides, the CDR3 is TGCGCCAGCAGCCACGGCACAGATACGCAGTATTTT.

The genes are TRBV30 and TRBJ2-7; TRBD2 matches 8 bases. Germline assignment: CDR1 GTSNPN and CDR2 SVGIG (reference sequence). J was trimmed by 2 bases and V by 4 bases; bases with no gene match: 7. The CDR3 extends over 14 amino acids. CDR3 protein: CAWTKLAVTYEQYF. The CDR3 DNA is TGTGCCTGGACCAAACTAGCGGTCACCTACGAGCAGTACTTC.

J is TRBJ2-2 and V is TRBV19; 7 bases are shared with TRBD2. Germline trimming cut 5 bases from V and 5 bases from J; bases unmatched to any gene: 11. The CDR3 extends over 16 amino acids. The V gene's germline CDR1 is LNHDA and CDR2 SQIVND (reference sequence). CDR3 sequence (DNA): TGTGCCAGTAGTTCCTGGACCCCGGGGGGAACCGGGGAGCTGTTTTTT. Protein product: CASSSWTPGGTGELFF.

In nucleotides, the CDR3 is TGTGCCAGCAGTCCCGGGACAGGGCTCTCCTACGAGCAGTACTTC. Translation: CASSPGTGLSYEQYF. The rearrangement uses TRBV6-5 and TRBJ2-7, with 9 bases matching TRBD1. Per the germline V gene, CDR1 is MNHEY and CDR2 is SVGAGI. This CDR3 has 15 amino acids. Trimming took 5 bases from V and 0 from J; bases not matched to a gene: 5.

V usage is TRBV24-1 and J usage is TRBJ2-1, with 7 bases aligning to TRBD1. CDR3 length: 15 amino acids. Trimming took 4 bases from V and 5 from J; bases not matched to a gene: 7. CDR1 is KGHDR and CDR2 is SFDVKD in the germline V gene. CDR3 in DNA: TGTGCCACCAGTGAACCGGGACAGCATAACAATGAGCAGTTCTTC. Its translation is CATSEPGQHNNEQFF.

V is TRBV30 and J is TRBJ2-7, with TRBD1 matching 7 bases. The V and J ends lost 3 bases and 9 bases, in that order; junction bases with no gene match: 8. Germline V CDR1 and CDR2: GTSNPN, SVGIG (reference sequence). The CDR3 length is 12 residues. CDR3 DNA: TGTGCCTGGAGAAGACAGGGTCGAGGGCAGTACTTC. As protein: CAWRRQGRGQYF.

The chain links TRBV7-3 to TRBJ2-7, with 9 bases fitting TRBD1. V dropped 0 bases and J dropped 5; count of bases not matched to a gene: 5. This CDR3 comprises 15 residues. CDR1 SGHTA and CDR2 FQGTGA come from the germline V gene. The CDR3 nucleotides are TGTGCCAGCAGCTTAACGAAAGACAGGGGGGACGAGCAGTACTTC. Translated, it gives CASSLTKDRGDEQYF.

This rearrangement joins TRBV11-3 to TRBJ1-2, with 9 nucleotides matching TRBD1. Unmatched junction bases numbered 7, after V lost 5 bases and J lost 6 bases. The CDR3 is 14 amino acids. Germline loops: CDR1 SGHNT, CDR2 YENEEA. The CDR3 DNA sequence: TGTGCCAGCAGCGCAAGACAGGGGGAAAATGGCTACACCTTC. As protein: CASSARQGENGYTF.

The rearrangement joins TRBV9 to TRBJ1-6; TRBD1 aligns across 10 bases. Germline CDR1 is SGDLS and CDR2 is YYNGEE. Trimming took 6 bases from V and 10 from J; bases not matched to a gene: 4. This CDR3 is built from 13 residues. CDR3 in DNA: TGTGCCAGCAAGGGACAGGGGCAGTCACCCCTCCACTTT. It is translated as CASKGQGQSPLHF.

The gene calls are TRBV6-5 and TRBJ1-1; D call uncertain. Germline CDR1 is MNHEY and CDR2 is SVGAGI. Trimming took 3 bases from V and 2 from J, leaving 10 bases between them. The CDR3 totals 14 residues. The DNA for the CDR3 is TGTGCCAGCAGTTATAGCCAGCAAAACACTGAAGCTTTCTTT. Translating it yields CASSYSQQNTEAFF.

The chain combines TRBV9 with TRBJ1-1; the D gene is possibly TRBD1 (6 bases). CDR1 is SGDLS, CDR2 YYNGEE, per germline. The CDR3 length is 14 residues. V lost 4 bases to trimming and J lost 4 bases, with 14 bases between them. The CDR3 bases are TGTGCCAGCAGCTCCGGTCAGGGGATCACTGAAGCTTTCTTT. Translating gives CASSSGQGITEAFF.

The rearrangement uses TRBV5-1 and TRBJ1-1; 8 bases match TRBD1. V lost 7 bases, J lost 3 bases, and 8 bases stayed unmatched. Looked up from germline, CDR1 is SGHRS and CDR2 is YFSETQ. CDR3 size: 14 residues. The CDR3 nucleotides are TGCGCCAGCGGCGAGACAGGGGCACACACTGAAGCTTTCTTT. Protein: CASGETGAHTEAFF.

Here the CDR3 reads CASSLGPRGEKLFF. The CDR3 nucleotides are TGTGCCAGCAGCCTCGGACCCAGGGGTGAAAAACTGTTTTTT. The rearrangement joins TRBV6-5 to TRBJ1-4; tentatively, D is TRBD1 (6 bases). The CDR3 runs to 14 residues. Trimming took off 6 bases at V and 7 bases at J, with 15 bases between the two ends. Germline V gene sequence: CDR1 MNHEY, CDR2 SVGAGI.

J is TRBJ1-2 and V is TRBV3-1 (or the pseudogene TRBV3-2), with 9 bases aligning to TRBD1. V shed 1 base and J 3 bases; nucleotides not matched to a gene: 0. CDR3 size: 14 residues. Per germline, CDR1 LGHDT and CDR2 YNNKEL (reference sequence). CDR3 sequence (DNA): TGTGCCAGCAGCCAAGGGGACAGGGACTATGGCTACACCTTC. Its protein product is CASSQGDRDYGYTF.

DNA of the CDR3: TGTGCCAGCAGACCAACTAGCGGGGTCTCCTACGAGCAGTACTTC. Translated, it gives CASRPTSGVSYEQYF. This chain joins TRBV2 and TRBJ2-7, with 10 bases lining up with TRBD2. Germline V gives CDR1 SNHLY, CDR2 FYNNEI. This CDR3 spans 15 amino acids. V was clipped by 6 bases and J by 0 bases; unmatched bases: 5.

The chain employs TRBV10-3 and TRBJ1-5; 8 nucleotides agree with TRBD1. The CDR3 length is 15 residues. V was clipped by 3 bases and J by 6 bases; unmatched bases: 7. From germline, CDR1 is ENHRY and CDR2 SYGVKD. CDR3 region: CAISDLKDRVQPQHF. CDR3 bases: TGTGCCATCAGTGACTTAAAGGACAGGGTTCAGCCCCAGCATTTT.

This clone was seen once. This rearrangement joins TRBV28 to TRBJ2-4; no clear D. This CDR3 is built from 16 residues. The V end was cut by 1 base, the J end by 0 bases, with 10 bases between. Germline values: CDR1 MDHEN, CDR2 SYDVKM. The CDR3 region is CASSLYSGGAKNIQYF. CDR3 nucleotides: TGTGCCAGCAGTTTATATTCGGGTGGAGCCAAAAACATTCAGTACTTC.

The chain carries TRBV5-1 and TRBJ1-1, with TRBD1 matching 8 bases. With 4 bases clipped from V and 1 base from J, the junction kept 6 bases outside the gene matches. The germline gives CDR1 SGHRS, CDR2 YFSETQ. This CDR3 is built from 15 residues. The CDR3 loop is CASSPRQGANTEAFF. The CDR3 DNA is TGCGCCAGCAGCCCTAGGCAGGGGGCGAACACTGAAGCTTTCTTT.

This rearrangement joins TRBV20-1 to TRBJ2-7; D uncertain. Between the trimmed V and J ends, which lost 8 bases and 4 bases, there was a span of 9 bases. This CDR3 has 10 amino acids. Germline CDR1 reads DFQATT; CDR2 reads SNEGSKA (reference sequence). The DNA for the CDR3 is TGCAGTCCGAGGAAATACGAGCAGTACTTC. Translation: CSPRKYEQYF.

The genes are TRBV7-9 and TRBJ1-6; 8 bases are shared with TRBD1. Germline CDR1 and CDR2: SEHNR and FQNEAQ (reference sequence). This CDR3 comprises 15 residues. V was pared by 1 base and J by 7 bases, with 3 bases of the junction left unmatched. The CDR3 loop is CASSLGDRKNSPLHF. CDR3 sequence (DNA): TGTGCCAGCAGCTTAGGGGACAGGAAAAATTCACCCCTCCACTTT. The complete variable domain, with remaining parts taken from reference TRBV7-9 and TRBJ1-6, reads DTGVSQNPRHKITKRGQNVTFRCDPISEHNRLYWYRQTLGQGPEFLTYFQNEAQLEKSRLLSDRFSAERPKGSFSTLEIQRTEQGDSAMYLCASSLGDRKNSPLHFGNGTRLTVT.

The chain uses TRBV5-1 and TRBJ2-3; 14 nucleotides line up with TRBD2. In germline, CDR1 is SGHRS, CDR2 YFSETQ. The CDR3 contains 18 residues. V dropped 3 bases and J dropped 5; count of bases not matched to a gene: 11. CDR3 sequence (DNA): TGCGCCAGCAGCTCGGGACTAGCGGGAGCAGGGTCGGGAGATACGCAGTATTTT. This codes for CASSSGLAGAGSGDTQYF.

This clone has a single count. The rearrangement joins TRBV6-5 to TRBJ1-4; 8 bases are a match to TRBD1. Germline loops: CDR1 MNHEY, CDR2 SVGAGI. CDR3 length: 15 residues. After removal of 8 bases from V and 4 bases from J, the junction contained 9 bases not matched to a gene. DNA of the CDR3: TGTGCCAGCCGTATTGGACAGGGCGGTAATGAAAAACTGTTTTTT. The encoded protein is CASRIGQGGNEKLFF.

The V call is TRBV7-3, the J call TRBJ2-2; D is possibly TRBD1 (6 bases). The V gene's germline CDR1 is SGHTA and CDR2 FQGTGA. The CDR3 length is 18 residues. The V end was cut by 4 bases, the J end by 1 base, with 19 bases between. The CDR3 sequence: CASSSHRTGLGNTGELFF. The CDR3 region has the DNA TGTGCCAGCAGCTCCCATAGAACAGGGTTAGGGAACACCGGGGAGCTGTTTTTT.

V gene TRBV30 combines with J gene TRBJ1-6; weak D call: TRBD1 (6 bases). The V gene's germline CDR1 is GTSNPN and CDR2 SVGIG (reference sequence). The CDR3 sequence is 14 residues long. Trimming shortened V by 2 bases and J by 9 bases, and 14 bases separated the two germline ends. The CDR3 region has the DNA TGTGCCTGGAGTAGCGTAAGGGGGTTTTCACCCCTCCACTTT. It codes for CAWSSVRGFSPLHF.

The rearrangement uses TRBV29-1 and TRBJ1-2, with 10 bases fitting TRBD1. CDR3 length equals 13 residues. Trimming removed 6 bases from V and 6 bases from J; junction bases left unmatched: 7. Germline assignment: CDR1 SQVTM and CDR2 ANQGSEA. The CDR3 here is CSVARQGADGYTF. The CDR3 nucleotides are TGCAGCGTCGCTCGACAGGGGGCTGATGGCTACACCTTC.

V usage is TRBV2 and J usage is TRBJ2-1, with TRBD2 identical over 12 bases. With V trimmed by 4 bases and J by 12 bases, 4 bases remained unmatched. Germline assignment: CDR1 SNHLY and CDR2 FYNNEI. The CDR3 sequence is 13 residues long. The CDR3 loop is CASSGTSGTGQFF. DNA of the CDR3: TGTGCCAGCAGTGGGACTAGCGGGACAGGGCAGTTCTTC.

The CDR3, as DNA: TGTGCTAGCCTCCCGCAGTATTTT. It codes for CASLPQYF. The chain uses TRBV12-5 and TRBJ2-3; no firm D call. CDR3 length: 8 residues. Germline V CDR1 and CDR2: LGHNT, FRNRAP. The V end lost 9 bases, the J end lost 10 bases, and 5 bases lay between the germline ends. The full variable domain, with the rest looked up from reference TRBV12-5 and TRBJ2-3, is DARVTQTPRHKVTEMGQEVTMRCQPILGHNTVFWYRQTMMQGLELLAYFRNRAPLDDSGMPKDRFSAEMPDATLATLKIQPSEPRDSAVYFCASLPQYFGPGTRLTVL.

The gene calls are TRBV14 and TRBJ1-2, with D maybe TRBD1 (5 bases). Trimming left V 2 bases short and J 14 bases short, with 15 bases between. The germline V gene has CDR1 SGHDN and CDR2 FVKESK. The CDR3 runs to 12 residues. The CDR3, as DNA: TGTGCCAGCAGCCAACCCCCCGGGGGTCGGACCTTC. This encodes CASSQPPGGRTF.